This is a list of T cell receptor beta chains from one sample in a study of cytomegalovirus exposure and HLA in healthy donors. Sequencing was performed with immunoSEQ multiplex PCR; in TCRdb, only in-frame clones are kept and a portion is missing. The profile shows under 200,000 clones, over 70% of them singletons. Sequenced sample: PBMCs. These receptors were taken from a male donor in good health and CMV-seropositive. Each CDR3 is given without its conserved first and last residue. D genes are given only for firm matches.

len	v_gene	d_gene	j_gene	CDR3aa
11	TRBV5-4	-	TRBJ2-4	ASSLVQGGYLY
15	TRBV5-1	TRBD1	TRBJ1-2	ASSLALLIQGADGYT
14	TRBV2	TRBD1	TRBJ1-3	ASSTGQGGSGNTIY
11	TRBV15	TRBD1	TRBJ1-2	ATSRGGGYGYT
13	TRBV18	-	TRBJ2-5	ASSPEAGAQETQY
11	TRBV30	-	TRBJ2-7	AWSDPGGGEQY
12	TRBV13	-	TRBJ2-2	ASSLGGGTDELF
11	TRBV6-5	-	TRBJ2-3	ASIGGITDTQY
13	TRBV5-6	TRBD1	TRBJ2-7	ASSWNRGRSYEQY
14	TRBV13	TRBD1	TRBJ2-1	ASSPPTGLKLNEQF
12	TRBV7-9	TRBD2	TRBJ2-1	ASNSGATGNEQF
13	TRBV5-7	-	TRBJ2-3	ASSSSGGDTDTQY
16	TRBV9	TRBD2	TRBJ2-1	ASSVDELAGGFYNEQF
12	TRBV9	TRBD2	TRBJ2-1	ASSVGLAGHEQF
12	TRBV6-6	TRBD1	TRBJ1-1	ASSPQGMGTEAF
13	TRBV7-2	-	TRBJ1-6	ASSLEGRGNSPLH
12	TRBV7-6	TRBD1	TRBJ1-2	ASSPGQGRHGYT
14	TRBV5-1	-	TRBJ1-1	ASSFTGGGFGTEAF
15	TRBV12-5	TRBD1	TRBJ1-1	ASGLSRTGATNTEAF
11	TRBV5-6	-	TRBJ2-4	ASSSGSGCIQY
13	TRBV7-6	-	TRBJ1-2	ASSLARADSYGYT
12	TRBV10-3	-	TRBJ2-2	AISGAGATGELF
15	TRBV10-3	-	TRBJ2-1	AISESKGRGVDNEQF
12	TRBV2	-	TRBJ2-7	ASSDPGHLYEQY
11	TRBV19	-	TRBJ1-5	ASIGTSGQPQH
11	TRBV27	-	TRBJ1-1	ASSPRGGTEAF
14	TRBV30	TRBD1	TRBJ2-1	AWSVQGLNSYNEQF
16	TRBV4-2	TRBD2	TRBJ2-3	ASSQAQGLAGVTDTQY
10	TRBV29-1	TRBD1	TRBJ1-1	SVGSGGTEAF
13	TRBV9	TRBD1	TRBJ1-6	ASSDDRGGDSPLH
12	TRBV9	TRBD2	TRBJ2-7	ASSGGAGGFEQY
14	TRBV19	-	TRBJ1-2	ASSIASGGQNYGYT
13	TRBV5-6	TRBD1	TRBJ1-1	ASSLVGQGNTEAF
14	TRBV18	-	TRBJ2-3	ASSPPLAASTDTQY
9	TRBV5-4	-	TRBJ2-1	ASSLGGEQF
13	TRBV6-1	-	TRBJ1-6	ASSEAGVERGGLH
9	TRBV2	-	TRBJ1-2	ASSEGGGYT
12	TRBV9	TRBD2	TRBJ2-1	ASSGSGGAGEQF
13	TRBV30	-	TRBJ1-2	AWSVGGSLGDGYT